These 9 T cell receptor beta chains originate from one sample sequenced in a study of blood T cell repertoires in COVID-19. Using immunoSEQ multiplex PCR, the repertoire was profiled, and TCRdb retains in-frame clones only, with some absent. This repertoire shows nearly 400,000 clones, approximately 89% found once; its top ten account for about 1.7%. Sequencing was performed on PBMCs or T cells enriched from blood (not recorded which). These receptors were collected from a woman aged 30 to 39 who had recovered from COVID-19.

The chain carries TRBV3-1 (or the pseudogene TRBV3-2) and TRBJ1-4, with D tentatively TRBD1 (6 bases). V was cut by 1 base and J by 4 bases, with 13 bases left in between. The V gene's germline CDR1 is LGHDT and CDR2 YNNKEL (reference sequence). This CDR3 has 16 residues. Written as DNA, the CDR3 is TGTGCCAGCAGCCAAGTCACGCAGGGGATTAATGAAAAACTGTTTTTT. Protein sequence: CASSQVTQGINEKLFF.

The table lists this clone with a count of one. V gene TRBV7-3 combines with J gene TRBJ2-3, with TRBD2 identical over 10 bases. CDR1 and CDR2 from the germline V gene are SGHTA and FQGTGA. The CDR3 runs 16 residues. Trimming at V came to 5 bases and at J to 4 bases, leaving 9 bases not matched to a gene. The CDR3 DNA reads as TGTGCCAGCAGCCCGGCAAGCGGGAGGGCCGCAGATACGCAGTATTTT. Protein sequence: CASSPASGRAADTQYF.

The sample holds a few counts of this clone. This chain joins TRBV29-1 and TRBJ1-4; 10 nucleotides align to TRBD1. Germline CDR1 SQVTM, CDR2 ANQGSEA. The CDR3 has 12 amino acids. Germline trimming cut 7 bases from V and 7 bases from J; bases unmatched to any gene: 3. The CDR3 DNA reads TGCAGCGGGGGACAGGGGCCTGAAAAACTGTTTTTT. Amino acids: CSGGQGPEKLFF.

The V and J genes are TRBV4-1 and TRBJ2-1, with 10 bases aligning to TRBD1. Germline V CDR1 and CDR2: MGHRA, YSYEKL. The ends lost 5 bases at V and 10 bases at J; junction bases unmatched: 2. This CDR3 is built from 12 residues. CDR3 region: CASSGTGVEQFF. The CDR3 DNA sequence: TGCGCCAGCAGCGGGACAGGGGTCGAGCAGTTCTTC.

This chain connects TRBV30 to TRBJ2-6, with D maybe TRBD2 (6 bases). The germline V gene has CDR1 GTSNPN and CDR2 SVGIG (reference sequence). Between the trimmed V and J ends, which lost 0 bases and 0 bases, there was a span of 15 bases. There are 18 residues in the CDR3. This CDR3 is CAWSVRGTGISGANVLTF. The CDR3 DNA sequence: TGTGCCTGGAGTGTACGGGGGACGGGAATCTCTGGGGCCAACGTCCTGACTTTC.

The J gene is TRBJ1-2, the V gene TRBV5-1, with D maybe TRBD1 (6 bases). This CDR3 comprises 15 residues. V gave up 0 bases and J gave up 2 bases, with 11 bases separating them. Germline V CDR1 and CDR2: SGHRS, YFSETQ. In DNA, the CDR3 is TGCGCCAGCAGCTTGGATACAGGGAAAAACTATGGCTACACCTTC. It yields the protein CASSLDTGKNYGYTF.

This clone was counted only a few times. The chain links TRBV27 to TRBJ2-7, with 8 bases aligning to TRBD2. The V segment lost 5 bases and the J segment 6 bases; nucleotides outside the gene matches: 15. CDR1 and CDR2 from the germline V gene are MNHEY and SMNVEV (reference sequence). CDR3 length: 16 residues. The CDR3 coding sequence is TGTGCCAGCAGTCCTATATCCCCCGGGACTAGTCGCGAGCAGTACTTC. Protein: CASSPISPGTSREQYF.

J is TRBJ2-2 and V is TRBV30; D gene unclear. CDR1 and CDR2 from the germline V gene are GTSNPN and SVGIG (reference sequence). The CDR3 sequence is 12 residues long. Trimming took off 4 bases at V and 3 bases at J, with 6 bases between the two ends. CDR3 residues: CAWKEDTGELFF. Written as DNA, the CDR3 is TGTGCCTGGAAAGAGGACACCGGGGAGCTGTTTTTT.

V is TRBV7-2 and J is TRBJ2-3; possibly TRBD2 for D (5 bases). Per germline, CDR1 SGHTA and CDR2 FQGNSA. V lost 1 base and J 2 bases, leaving 10 bases between the germline ends. The CDR3 consists of 15 residues. The CDR3 sequence: CASSLGGSTTDTQYF. CDR3 DNA sequence: TGTGCCAGCAGCTTAGGAGGGAGTACCACAGATACGCAGTATTTT.